This T cell receptor beta chain was obtained from a study of CD8+ T cells in alopecia areata. On the study more broadly: Patients in the treated group were given tofacitinib by mouth, 5 to 10 mg twice a day. People stayed on tofacitinib for 6 to 18 months, then stopped the drug for 6 months. The study, taken as a whole, reports: Treatment with tofacitinib significantly lowered scalp clonality and reduced expanded CD8+ clones among the top 100.

With respect to this clone: Its antigen remains unknown.

The sample's treatment: oral pan-JAK inhibitor, 5-10 mg twice daily. CDR3 length equals 13 residues. Germline loops: CDR1 SQVTM, CDR2 ANQGSEA. The ends lost 4 bases at V and 5 bases at J; junction bases unmatched: 5. Once RNA had been extracted, it was reverse transcribed into cDNA to act as the sequencing template. Using immunoSEQ multiplex PCR, the repertoire was profiled, and TCRdb retains in-frame clones only, with some absent. Here the sample spans 180,000 or so clones, 55% to 70% being singletons. The chain links TRBV29-1 to TRBJ1-1, with TRBD1 matching 9 bases. This specimen was CD4+ T cells sorted from blood, taken at week 24, from a patient treated with tofacitinib. This sequence originates from a human donor with alopecia areata. CDR3 region: CSVVVTGGTEAFF. As DNA, the CDR3 is TGCAGCGTTGTGGTGACAGGGGGGACTGAAGCTTTCTTT.